These 8 T cell receptor beta chains came from one sample sequenced in a study of CD8+ T cells in alopecia areata. TCR sequencing used cDNA made by reverse transcription of extracted RNA. Libraries were prepared by immunoSEQ multiplex PCR; TCRdb keeps only in-frame clonotypes and omits some of them. The sample contains around 140,000 clones, 51% of which appear only once. The input for sequencing was CD4+ T cells sorted from blood, taken at week 0. The receptors derive from a human donor with alopecia areata.

The rearrangement links TRBV29-1 to TRBJ2-7; D ambiguous. CDR3 length: 12 residues. Germline loops: CDR1 SQVTM, CDR2 ANQGSEA. The ends were cut back, 4 bases at V and 3 bases at J, with 10 bases in the middle. This chain's CDR3 is CSVATGVYEQYF. CDR3 nucleotides: TGCAGCGTTGCGACTGGAGTCTACGAGCAGTACTTC.

This chain uses TRBV2 with TRBJ2-2, with TRBD1 as a possible D gene (6 bases). Trimming pared 7 bases from V and 3 bases from J, leaving 12 bases between. CDR1 and CDR2 from the germline V gene are SNHLY and FYNNEI. This CDR3 contains 14 residues. CDR3 nucleotide sequence: TGTGCCAGCAAATTTGCAGGGGACACCGGGGAGCTGTTTTTT. Amino acids: CASKFAGDTGELFF.

J is TRBJ1-5 and V is TRBV5-1; possibly TRBD1 for D (5 bases). Trimming pared 4 bases from V and 1 base from J, leaving 6 bases between. Germline CDR1 SGHRS, CDR2 YFSETQ. The CDR3 is 13 amino acids. The CDR3 reads CASSRDSNQPQHF. The CDR3 coding sequence is TGCGCCAGCAGCAGGGACAGCAATCAGCCCCAGCATTTT. Combining the CDR3 with reference TRBV5-1 and TRBJ1-5 gives the whole variable domain KAGVTQTPRYLIKTRGQQVTLSCSPISGHRSVSWYQQTPGQGLQFLFEYFSETQRNKGNFPGRFSGRQFSNSRSEMNVSTLELGDSALYLCASSRDSNQPQHFGDGTRLSIL.

This clone has more than one count but fewer than ten. The rearrangement uses TRBV18 and TRBJ1-1; TRBD1 might be the D (6 bases). Germline CDR1 reads KGHSH; CDR2 reads LQKENI. Trimming took 6 bases from V and 4 from J, leaving 18 bases between them. The CDR3 extends over 15 amino acids. Written as DNA, the CDR3 is TGTGCCAGCTCTTGGGGGGCAGGCGTTGGCACTGAAGCTTTCTTT. Its protein is CASSWGAGVGTEAFF. Based on the CDR3 plus reference TRBV18 and TRBJ1-1, the full variable domain is NAGVMQNPRHLVRRRGQEARLRCSPMKGHSHVYWYRQLPEEGLKFMVYLQKENIIDESGMPKERFSAEFPKEGPSILRIQQVVRGDSAAYFCASSWGAGVGTEAFFGQGTRLTVV.

DNA for the CDR3: TGTGCCTGGAGTGTACCGAGTATTAGCGGGACCTACGAGCAGTACTTC. It specifies CAWSVPSISGTYEQYF. This sequence joins TRBV30 and TRBJ2-7; the match to TRBD2 covers 8 bases. Germline V gene lookup returns CDR1 GTSNPN and CDR2 SVGIG (reference sequence). V shed 0 bases and J 2 bases; nucleotides not matched to a gene: 9. This CDR3 is built from 16 residues.

The V call is TRBV4-2, the J call TRBJ2-7; D may correspond to TRBD1 or TRBD2 (5 bases each). Per the germline V gene, CDR1 is LGHNA and CDR2 is YNFKEQ. Deletions cut 5 bases from V and 5 bases from J, with 19 bases between. The CDR3 covers 15 residues. The CDR3 is CASSLELGVRNEQYF. The CDR3 nucleotides are TGTGCCAGCAGCTTGGAATTGGGGGTGAGAAACGAGCAGTACTTC.

This chain uses TRBV7-2 with TRBJ2-2; D is undetermined. V dropped 6 bases and J dropped 0 bases, with 8 bases sitting between them. CDR1 is SGHTA and CDR2 is FQGNSA in the germline V gene. This CDR3 has 14 residues. The CDR3 nucleotides are TGTGCCAGCAGTCATAGCTCGAACACCGGGGAGCTGTTTTTT. Encoded protein: CASSHSSNTGELFF.

This clone was detected only a few times. The chain combines TRBV9 with TRBJ2-1; D is unclear. The V and J ends lost 3 bases and 5 bases respectively, with 3 bases between them. The CDR3 consists of 11 residues. Germline values: CDR1 SGDLS, CDR2 YYNGEE. For the CDR3, the DNA is TGTGCCAGCAGCGCGGACAATGAGCAGTTCTTC. This gives the protein CASSADNEQFF.